The 30 T cell receptor beta chains listed next were all sequenced from one sample in a study of blood T cell repertoires in COVID-19. TCRdb's copy holds only in-frame clones and misses some; the assay was immunoSEQ multiplex PCR. The sample contains about 370,000 clones, roughly 90% of which appear only once. Sequencing was carried out using peripheral blood. These receptors were taken from a woman aged 25-40 years with COVID-19, enrolled during active disease.

The chain joins TRBV7-8 to TRBJ2-2, with D maybe TRBD2 (6 bases). The CDR3 totals 16 residues. Looked up from germline, CDR1 is SGHVS and CDR2 is FQNEAQ. The V and J ends lost 5 bases and 1 base respectively, with 14 bases between them. The CDR3 bases are TGTGCCAGCAGCATAGGGAGGCGGGGGAACACCGGGGAGCTGTTTTTT. The encoded protein is CASSIGRRGNTGELFF.

The chain links TRBV29-1 to TRBJ2-3; either TRBD1 or TRBD2 may fit D (6 bases each). CDR1 is SQVTM, CDR2 ANQGSEA, per germline. The CDR3 length is 13 residues. The V gene lost 7 bases and the J gene lost 8 bases, with 19 bases spanning the gap. The CDR3: CSGGPSSGLTQYF. As DNA, the CDR3 is TGCAGCGGGGGGCCTAGTAGCGGACTTACGCAGTATTTT.

The rearrangement uses TRBV6-1 and TRBJ1-2; the D is unclear. Germline lookup yields CDR1 MNHNS and CDR2 SASEGT. V lost 3 bases and J 7 bases, leaving 12 bases between the germline ends. The CDR3 totals 13 residues. CDR3 region: CASSDRNLGGYTF. CDR3 coding DNA: TGTGCCAGCAGTGACCGAAACCTAGGTGGCTACACCTTC.

This clone has just a few counts. The chain employs TRBV7-2 and TRBJ1-2; D gene uncertain. The CDR3 covers 15 residues. Germline CDR1 reads SGHTA; CDR2 reads FQGNSA. With 7 bases removed from V and 4 bases from J, the gap between germline ends came to 19 bases. The CDR3 DNA is TGTGCCAGCACCCCTTCTCTGCGGGCTAGCTATGGCTACACCTTC. Translation gives CASTPSLRASYGYTF.

The chain uses TRBV21-1 and TRBJ1-1. TRBV21-1 has pseudogene status. The CDR3 sequence is 16 residues long. CDR3 sequence: CASSKALEVGNTEAFF. CDR3 nucleotide sequence: TGTGCCAGCAGCAAAGCGCTTGAGGTAGGGAACACTGAAGCTTTCTTT.

J is TRBJ2-7 and V is TRBV7-8; 11 nucleotides agree with TRBD2. With 4 bases clipped from V and 3 bases from J, the junction kept 5 bases outside the gene matches. The CDR3 loop spans 15 amino acids. Germline CDR1 and CDR2: SGHVS and FQNEAQ. The CDR3 nucleotides read TGTGCCAGCAGCTCCCTAGCGGGAGGAAGCTACGAGCAGTACGTC. Its translation is CASSSLAGGSYEQYV.

This clone has only one observation. The CDR3 protein is CASSGWTGGTDTQYF. CDR3 coding DNA: TGTGCCAGCAGCGGGTGGACAGGGGGCACAGATACGCAGTATTTT. The V call is TRBV7-2, the J call TRBJ2-3; 9 bases are a match to TRBD1. J lost 1 base, V lost 5 bases, and 4 bases had no gene match. The CDR3 has 15 amino acids. Per germline, CDR1 SGHTA and CDR2 FQGNSA.

The DNA for the CDR3 is TGTGCCAGCAGTCAAGACAGGCCGCACTATAATTCACCCCTCCACTTT. This encodes CASSQDRPHYNSPLHF. This rearrangement joins TRBV6-2 or TRBV6-3 to TRBJ1-6; a weak D match, TRBD1 (6 bases). The CDR3 sequence is 16 residues long. The V end was cut by 5 bases, the J end by 3 bases, with 14 bases between. The germline V gene encodes CDR1 MNHEY and CDR2 SVGEGT.

V gene TRBV7-9 combines with J gene TRBJ1-3; TRBD1 aligns across 8 bases. The CDR3 covers 17 residues. Germline V CDR1 and CDR2: SEHNR, FQNEAQ (reference sequence). The V and J ends lost 1 base and 0 bases, in that order; junction bases with no gene match: 5. CDR3 in DNA: TGTGCCAGCAGCTTAGGACAGGGGTTAACCTCTGGAAACACCATATATTTT. Translation: CASSLGQGLTSGNTIYF.

The gene calls are TRBV7-2 and TRBJ1-1, with a possible D match to TRBD1 (6 bases). The CDR3 has 14 residues. Per the germline V gene, CDR1 is SGHTA and CDR2 is FQGNSA. V lost 4 bases to trimming and J lost 5 bases, with 14 bases between them. CDR3 in DNA: TGTGCCAGCAGCTCACAGGGTAGAGGTACTGAAGCTTTCTTT. Amino acids: CASSSQGRGTEAFF.

This chain uses TRBV2 with TRBJ1-2, with D perhaps matching TRBD1 (6 bases). Germline loops: CDR1 SNHLY, CDR2 FYNNEI. V dropped 6 bases and J dropped 4 bases, with 12 bases sitting between them. This CDR3 contains 13 residues. DNA of the CDR3: TGTGCCAGCAGCCGAAGGGGGTCCTATGGCTACACCTTC. Translated: CASSRRGSYGYTF.

The chain recombines TRBV2 with TRBJ1-4, with D unresolved. CDR3 length: 14 amino acids. V was trimmed by 0 bases and J by 7 bases, leaving 9 bases between them. CDR1 SNHLY and CDR2 FYNNEI come from the germline V gene. The DNA for the CDR3 is TGTGCCAGCAGTGAAGCGCTTGGGCCTGAAAAACTGTTTTTT. Its protein is CASSEALGPEKLFF. The full variable domain, in which reference TRBV2 and TRBJ1-4 provide the parts outside the CDR3, is EPEVTQTPSHQVTQMGQEVILRCVPISNHLYFYWYRQILGQKVEFLVSFYNNEISEKSEIFDDQFSVERPDGSNFTLKIRSTKLEDSAMYFCASSEALGPEKLFFGSGTQLSVL.

The chain combines TRBV12-3 or TRBV12-4 with TRBJ2-7; D ambiguous. The CDR3 runs to 12 residues. Trimming took off 5 bases at V and 3 bases at J, with 8 bases between the two ends. The DNA for the CDR3 is TGTGCCAGCAGTACAATAATCTACGAGCAGTACTTC. It yields the protein CASSTIIYEQYF.

The chain recombines TRBV5-4 with TRBJ2-3; 7 bases are a match to TRBD2. The CDR3 has 17 residues. CDR1 is SGHNT, CDR2 YYREEE, per germline (reference sequence). The V and J ends lost 0 bases and 0 bases, in that order; junction bases with no gene match: 7. For the CDR3, the DNA is TGTGCCAGCAGCTTGGGGTCCAGCGGGACTAGCACAGATACGCAGTATTTT. Translating gives CASSLGSSGTSTDTQYF.

V usage is TRBV6-5 and J usage is TRBJ1-5, with no clear D. This CDR3 is 10 amino acids long. V was clipped by 10 bases and J by 10 bases, with 11 bases between them. Germline V lookup: CDR1 MNHEY, CDR2 SVGAGI. The DNA for the CDR3 is TGTGCCACCCGCGTAGAACCCCAGCATTTT. Translated: CATRVEPQHF.

This chain joins TRBV2 and TRBJ1-4; maybe TRBD1 (5 bases). Trimming removed 7 bases from V and 5 bases from J, with 8 bases in between. The CDR3 extends over 12 amino acids. CDR1 and CDR2 from the germline V gene are SNHLY and FYNNEI. Here the CDR3 DNA reads TGTGCCAGCATGGGACTGAATGAAAAACTGTTTTTT. This encodes CASMGLNEKLFF.

This chain connects TRBV5-1 to TRBJ2-6; 8 bases map to TRBD1. With V trimmed by 4 bases and J by 3 bases, 9 bases remained unmatched. Germline lookup yields CDR1 SGHRS and CDR2 YFSETQ. The CDR3 is 17 residues long. The CDR3 loop reads CASSPESRGRGANVLTF. The CDR3 bases are TGCGCCAGCAGCCCGGAGTCCAGGGGGCGTGGGGCCAACGTCCTGACTTTC.

The chain uses TRBV10-2 and TRBJ2-7, with D tentatively TRBD1 (7 bases). The CDR3 extends over 15 amino acids. Per germline, CDR1 WSHSY and CDR2 SAAADI. Trimming pared 2 bases from V and 3 bases from J, leaving 14 bases between. The DNA for the CDR3 is TGCGCCAGCAGTGAGGGGGAGGCAGGGGGCTACGAGCAGTACTTC. This codes for CASSEGEAGGYEQYF.

This chain links TRBV2 with TRBJ1-2; D may be TRBD1 (5 bases). Trimming removed 0 bases at V and 6 bases at J, with 32 bases between. The CDR3 has 21 amino acids. Germline CDR1 and CDR2: SNHLY and FYNNEI. CDR3 amino acids: CASSEAMGLRGEPLVLHGYTF. CDR3 sequence (DNA): TGTGCCAGCAGTGAAGCGATGGGCTTGCGGGGGGAGCCACTAGTCCTTCATGGCTACACCTTC.

V and J are TRBV19 and TRBJ2-5, with 10 positions matching TRBD1. V shed 0 bases and J 5 bases; nucleotides not matched to a gene: 6. CDR3 size: 16 residues. From germline, CDR1 is LNHDA and CDR2 SQIVND (reference sequence). CDR3 nucleotides: TGTGCCAGTAGTATAGACGGGACAGGGGTTGAGGAGACCCAGTACTTC. Amino acids: CASSIDGTGVEETQYF. Looking up the rest from reference TRBV19 and TRBJ2-5 gives the full variable domain: DGGITQSPKYLFRKEGQNVTLSCEQNLNHDAMYWYRQDPGQGLRLIYYSQIVNDFQKGDIAEGYSVSREKKESFPLTVTSAQKNPTAFYLCASSIDGTGVEETQYFGPGTRLLVL.

This chain links TRBV24-1 with TRBJ2-2; D possibly corresponds to TRBD1 (5 bases). CDR3 length: 14 residues. CDR1 is KGHDR, CDR2 SFDVKD, per germline. The V end lost 2 bases, the J end lost 4 bases, and 7 bases lay between the germline ends. The CDR3: CATSDSGSTGELFF. CDR3 DNA sequence: TGTGCCACCAGTGATTCAGGGTCCACCGGGGAGCTGTTTTTT.

The gene calls are TRBV30 and TRBJ1-2, with a tentative D call TRBD1 (5 bases). With 1 base removed from V and 0 bases from J, the gap between germline ends came to 6 bases. Per the germline V gene, CDR1 is GTSNPN and CDR2 is SVGIG (reference sequence). The CDR3 length is 13 residues. CDR3 DNA sequence: TGTGCCTGGAGTGGACAGTCTAACTATGGCTACACCTTC. Translation gives CAWSGQSNYGYTF.

This rearrangement joins TRBV4-1 to TRBJ1-1; the D is unclear. The CDR3 runs to 11 residues. CDR1 and CDR2 (germline): MGHRA, YSYEKL. Deletions cut 6 bases from V and 2 bases from J, with 4 bases between. The CDR3: CASRSNTEAFF. The CDR3, as DNA: TGCGCCAGCAGATCTAACACTGAAGCTTTCTTT.

This chain uses TRBV6-2 or TRBV6-3 with TRBJ1-2; 8 nucleotides line up with TRBD1. Losses at the gene ends were 2 bases for V and 8 bases for J; bases not matched to a gene: 13. Germline CDR1 MNHEY, CDR2 SVGEGT. The CDR3 covers 16 residues. The CDR3 DNA reads TGTGCCAGCAGTTACGCCGCCGTCGACAGGGGAGCAGGCTACACCTTC. It codes for CASSYAAVDRGAGYTF.

The chain joins TRBV2 to TRBJ2-5, with D perhaps matching TRBD2 (6 bases). Germline V lookup: CDR1 SNHLY, CDR2 FYNNEI. V was cut by 7 bases and J by 2 bases, with 11 bases left in between. There are 13 residues in the CDR3. This CDR3 is CASTGLRQETQYF. The CDR3, as DNA: TGTGCCAGCACCGGACTAAGACAAGAGACCCAGTACTTC.

V usage is TRBV4-3 and J usage is TRBJ2-6; 12 nucleotides match TRBD1. The CDR3 runs 20 residues. Germline CDR1 is LGHNA and CDR2 is YSLEER. J gave up 3 bases and V 0 bases, and 9 bases lay outside the gene matches. CDR3 sequence reads: CASSQEPGQGAVGGANVLTF. CDR3 DNA sequence: TGCGCCAGCAGCCAAGAACCGGGACAGGGGGCAGTTGGTGGGGCCAACGTCCTGACTTTC.

The gene calls are TRBV5-5 and TRBJ2-1; 8 positions agree with TRBD2. The CDR3 has 15 residues. The V gene end was trimmed by 4 bases and the J gene end by 6 bases; junction bases not matched to a gene: 9. The germline CDR1 and CDR2 sequences are SGHKS and YYEKEE (reference sequence). The CDR3 DNA reads TGTGCCAGCAGCGAAGCGGGAGTCTTGGGCAATGAGCAGTTCTTC. Protein: CASSEAGVLGNEQFF.

This chain connects TRBV19 to TRBJ1-1; TRBD1 agrees at 7 bases. Germline V gives CDR1 LNHDA, CDR2 SQIVND (reference sequence). This CDR3 has 16 residues. J lost 2 bases, V lost 5 bases, and 11 bases had no gene match. CDR3 bases: TGTGCCAGTAGTCCCGGGACAGTTAAATTCAACACTGAAGCTTTCTTT. This encodes CASSPGTVKFNTEAFF. Complete variable domain (other parts from reference TRBV19 and TRBJ1-1): DGGITQSPKYLFRKEGQNVTLSCEQNLNHDAMYWYRQDPGQGLRLIYYSQIVNDFQKGDIAEGYSVSREKKESFPLTVTSAQKNPTAFYLCASSPGTVKFNTEAFFGQGTRLTVV.

This rearrangement joins TRBV4-2 to TRBJ2-1; D not certain. CDR1 and CDR2 (germline): LGHNA, YNFKEQ. This CDR3 comprises 17 residues. Trimming stripped 2 bases from V and 0 bases from J, with 14 bases between. CDR3 nucleotides: TGTGCCAGCAGCCAACAGCCAGAAAGGAGCTCCTACAATGAGCAGTTCTTC. Its translation: CASSQQPERSSYNEQFF.

DNA for the CDR3: TGCGCCAGCAGCCAAGAACAGGGACGGGGACTGTTTTTT. Translating it yields CASSQEQGRGLFF. V and J are TRBV4-3 and TRBJ1-4; tentatively, D is TRBD1 (6 bases). V was cut by 0 bases and J by 13 bases, with 12 bases left in between. This CDR3 comprises 13 residues. CDR1 is LGHNA, CDR2 YSLEER, per germline.